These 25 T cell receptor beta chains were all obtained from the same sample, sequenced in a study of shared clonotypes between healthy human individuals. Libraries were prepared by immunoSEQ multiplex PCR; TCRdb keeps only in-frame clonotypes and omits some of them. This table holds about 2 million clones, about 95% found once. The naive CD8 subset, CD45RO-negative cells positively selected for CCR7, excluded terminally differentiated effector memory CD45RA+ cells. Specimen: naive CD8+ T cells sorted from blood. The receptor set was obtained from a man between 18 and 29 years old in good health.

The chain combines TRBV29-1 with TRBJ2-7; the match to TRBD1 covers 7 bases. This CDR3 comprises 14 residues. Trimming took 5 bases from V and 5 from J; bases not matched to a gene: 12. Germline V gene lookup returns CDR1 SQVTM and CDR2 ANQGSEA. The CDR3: CSVLTTGPPDEQYF. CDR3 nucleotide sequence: TGCAGCGTTTTAACGACAGGGCCCCCTGACGAGCAGTACTTC.

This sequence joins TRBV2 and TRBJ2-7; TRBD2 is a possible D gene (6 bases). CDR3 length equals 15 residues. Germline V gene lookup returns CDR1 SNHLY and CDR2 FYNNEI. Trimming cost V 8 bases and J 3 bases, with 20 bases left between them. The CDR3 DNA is TGTGCCAGCGACCTACCAATGGGGGGTGGCTACGAGCAGTACTTC. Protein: CASDLPMGGGYEQYF.

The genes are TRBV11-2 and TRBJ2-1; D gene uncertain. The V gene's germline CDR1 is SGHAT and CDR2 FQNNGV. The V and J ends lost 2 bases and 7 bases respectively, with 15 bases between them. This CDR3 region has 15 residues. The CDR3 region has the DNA TGTGCCAGCAGCTTATTGTTGGGTTCCGTAAATGAGCAGTTCTTC. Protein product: CASSLLLGSVNEQFF.

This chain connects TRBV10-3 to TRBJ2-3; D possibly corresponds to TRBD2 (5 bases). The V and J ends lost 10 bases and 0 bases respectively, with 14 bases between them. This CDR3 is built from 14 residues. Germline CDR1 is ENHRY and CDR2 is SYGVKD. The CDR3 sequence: CATSDFPSTDTQYF. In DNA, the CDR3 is TGTGCCACCTCGGACTTTCCTAGCACAGATACGCAGTATTTT.

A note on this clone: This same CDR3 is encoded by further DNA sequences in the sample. The CDR3, as DNA: TGCGCCAGCAGCCAAGTGGACAGGGGATCCTACGAGCAGTACTTC. It is translated as CASSQVDRGSYEQYF. This sequence joins TRBV4-1 and TRBJ2-7; 9 bases line up with TRBD1. V shed 1 base, J shed 1 base, and the junction held 2 bases outside the gene matches. Germline CDR1 is MGHRA and CDR2 is YSYEKL. This CDR3 contains 15 residues.

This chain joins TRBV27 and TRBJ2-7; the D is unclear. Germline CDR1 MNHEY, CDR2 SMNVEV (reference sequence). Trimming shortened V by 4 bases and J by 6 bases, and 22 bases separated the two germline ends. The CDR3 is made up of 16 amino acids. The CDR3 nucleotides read TGTGCCAGCAGTTCTACCAACGCGCCTTTTTATGTCGAGCAGTACTTC. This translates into CASSSTNAPFYVEQYF.

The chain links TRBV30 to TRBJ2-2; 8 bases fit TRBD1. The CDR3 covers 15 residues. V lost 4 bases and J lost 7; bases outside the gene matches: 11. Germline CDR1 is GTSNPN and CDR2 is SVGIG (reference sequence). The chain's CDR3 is CAWTPTGGPSGELFF. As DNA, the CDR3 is TGTGCCTGGACGCCAACAGGGGGACCTAGCGGGGAGCTGTTTTTT.

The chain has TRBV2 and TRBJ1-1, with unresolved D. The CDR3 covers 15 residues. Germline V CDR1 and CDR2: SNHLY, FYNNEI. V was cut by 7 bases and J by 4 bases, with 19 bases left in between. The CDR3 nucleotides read TGTGCCAGCAATCATGGTGATGGGTTGAGCACTGAAGCTTTCTTT. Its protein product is CASNHGDGLSTEAFF.

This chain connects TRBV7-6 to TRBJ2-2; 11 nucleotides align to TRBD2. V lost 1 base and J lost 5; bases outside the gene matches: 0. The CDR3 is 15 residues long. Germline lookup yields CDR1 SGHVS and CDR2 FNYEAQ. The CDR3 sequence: CASSLGTSGTGELFF. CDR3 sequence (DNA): TGTGCCAGCAGCTTAGGGACTAGCGGGACCGGGGAGCTGTTTTTT.

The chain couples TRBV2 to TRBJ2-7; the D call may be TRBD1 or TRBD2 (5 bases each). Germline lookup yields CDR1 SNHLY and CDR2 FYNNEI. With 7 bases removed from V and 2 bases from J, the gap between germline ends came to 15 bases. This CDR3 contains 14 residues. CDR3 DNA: TGTGCCAGCACTTTGACCGTGGGGGCCTACGAGCAGTACTTC. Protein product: CASTLTVGAYEQYF.

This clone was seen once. CDR3 sequence (DNA): TGTGCCAGCAGCCGGGGGGCGGGAGGGCTAAAAGAGACCCAGTACTTC. Its protein is CASSRGAGGLKETQYF. The chain couples TRBV11-2 to TRBJ2-5; 9 bases line up with TRBD2. The CDR3 has 16 residues. The germline gives CDR1 SGHAT, CDR2 FQNNGV. The V and J ends lost 5 bases and 3 bases, in that order; junction bases with no gene match: 10.

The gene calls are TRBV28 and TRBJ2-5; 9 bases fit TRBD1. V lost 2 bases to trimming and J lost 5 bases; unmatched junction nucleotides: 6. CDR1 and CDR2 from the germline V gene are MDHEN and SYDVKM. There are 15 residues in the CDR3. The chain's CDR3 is CASSLSGDRVETQYF. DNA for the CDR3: TGTGCCAGCAGTTTAAGTGGGGACAGGGTTGAGACCCAGTACTTC. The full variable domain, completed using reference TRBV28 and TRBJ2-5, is DVKVTQSSRYLVKRTGEKVFLECVQDMDHENMFWYRQDPGLGLRLIYFSYDVKMKEKGDIPEGYSVSREKKERFSLILESASTNQTSMYLCASSLSGDRVETQYFGPGTRLLVL.

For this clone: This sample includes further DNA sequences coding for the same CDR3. The CDR3 nucleotides are TGTGCCAGCAGTGAATTGGCCGACTCCTACGAGCAGTACTTC. This sequence encodes CASSELADSYEQYF. V is TRBV6-1 and J is TRBJ2-7, with D uncertain. Trimming stripped 2 bases from V and 0 bases from J, with 8 bases between. The CDR3 contains 14 residues. The germline V gene encodes CDR1 MNHNS and CDR2 SASEGT.

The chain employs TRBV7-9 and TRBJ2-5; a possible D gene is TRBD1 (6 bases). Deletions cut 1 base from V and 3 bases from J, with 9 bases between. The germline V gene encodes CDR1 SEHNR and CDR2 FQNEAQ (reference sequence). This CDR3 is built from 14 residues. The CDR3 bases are TGTGCCAGCAGCTTAGGGGACACCGAAGAGACCCAGTACTTC. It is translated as CASSLGDTEETQYF.

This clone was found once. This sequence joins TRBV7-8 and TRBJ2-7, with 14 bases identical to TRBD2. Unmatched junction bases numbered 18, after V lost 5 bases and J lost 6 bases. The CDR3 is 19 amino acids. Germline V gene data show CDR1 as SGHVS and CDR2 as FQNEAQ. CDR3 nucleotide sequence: TGTGCCAGCAGCCCCCGGGGACTAGCGGGAGAATTTCGAGCGCTCGAGCAGTACTTC. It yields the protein CASSPRGLAGEFRALEQYF.

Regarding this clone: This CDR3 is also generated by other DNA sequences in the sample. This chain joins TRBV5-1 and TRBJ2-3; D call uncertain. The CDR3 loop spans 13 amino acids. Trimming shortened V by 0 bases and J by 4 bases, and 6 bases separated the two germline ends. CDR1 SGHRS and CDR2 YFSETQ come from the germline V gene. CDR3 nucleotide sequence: TGCGCCAGCAGCTTGGAGGTGCCAGATACGCAGTATTTT. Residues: CASSLEVPDTQYF.

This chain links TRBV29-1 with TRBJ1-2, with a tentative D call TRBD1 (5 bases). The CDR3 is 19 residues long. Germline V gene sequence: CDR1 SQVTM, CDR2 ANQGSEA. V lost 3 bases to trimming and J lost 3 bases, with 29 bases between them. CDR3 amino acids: CSVDEGATATPSGDYGYTF. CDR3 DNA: TGCAGCGTTGATGAAGGTGCAACAGCCACACCCTCGGGGGACTATGGCTACACCTTC.

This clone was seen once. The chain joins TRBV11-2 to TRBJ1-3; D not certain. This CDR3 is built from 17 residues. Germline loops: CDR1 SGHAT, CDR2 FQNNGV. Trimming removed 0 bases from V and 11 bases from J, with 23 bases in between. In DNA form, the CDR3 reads TGTGCCAGCAGCTTAGACATGCCTCTAAGGTACCCAGAGGCCATATATTTT. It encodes CASSLDMPLRYPEAIYF.

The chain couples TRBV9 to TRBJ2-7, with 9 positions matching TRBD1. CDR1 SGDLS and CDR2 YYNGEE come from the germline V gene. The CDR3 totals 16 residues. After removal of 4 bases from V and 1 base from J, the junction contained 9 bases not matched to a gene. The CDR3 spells CASSPSDRGLSYEQYF. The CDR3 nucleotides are TGTGCCAGCAGCCCCTCGGACAGGGGTTTATCCTACGAGCAGTACTTC.

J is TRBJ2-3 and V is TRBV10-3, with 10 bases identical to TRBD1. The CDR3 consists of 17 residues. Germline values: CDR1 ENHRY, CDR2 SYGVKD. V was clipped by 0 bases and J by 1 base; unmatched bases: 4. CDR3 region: CAISESFGTGGTDTQYF. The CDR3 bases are TGTGCCATCAGTGAGTCATTCGGGACAGGGGGCACAGATACGCAGTATTTT.

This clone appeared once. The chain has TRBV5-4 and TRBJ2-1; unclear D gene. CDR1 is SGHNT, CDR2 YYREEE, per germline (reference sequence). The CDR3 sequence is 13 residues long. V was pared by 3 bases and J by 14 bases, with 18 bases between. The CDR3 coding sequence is TGTGCCAGCAGCTCGACCGAGGAAGATAGGGAGTTCTTC. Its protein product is CASSSTEEDREFF.

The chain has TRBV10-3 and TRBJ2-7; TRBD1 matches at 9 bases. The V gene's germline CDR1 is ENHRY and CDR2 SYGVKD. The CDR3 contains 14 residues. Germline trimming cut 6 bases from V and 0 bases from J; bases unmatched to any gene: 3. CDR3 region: CAIRKTGGSYEQYF. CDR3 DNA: TGTGCCATCAGGAAGACAGGGGGCTCCTACGAGCAGTACTTC.

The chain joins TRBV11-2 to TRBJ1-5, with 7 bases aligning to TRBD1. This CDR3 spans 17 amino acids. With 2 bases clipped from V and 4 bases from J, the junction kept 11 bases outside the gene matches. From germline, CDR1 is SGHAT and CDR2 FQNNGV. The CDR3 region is CASSLSPVGGSNQPQHF. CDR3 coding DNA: TGTGCCAGCAGCTTAAGCCCCGTAGGGGGCAGTAATCAGCCCCAGCATTTT.

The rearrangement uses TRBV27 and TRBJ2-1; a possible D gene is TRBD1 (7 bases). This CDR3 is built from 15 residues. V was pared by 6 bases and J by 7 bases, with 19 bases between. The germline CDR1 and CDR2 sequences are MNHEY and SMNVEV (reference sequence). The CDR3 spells CASSPLGQEGNEQFF. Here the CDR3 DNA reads TGTGCCAGCAGCCCGTTAGGACAGGAGGGTAATGAGCAGTTCTTC.

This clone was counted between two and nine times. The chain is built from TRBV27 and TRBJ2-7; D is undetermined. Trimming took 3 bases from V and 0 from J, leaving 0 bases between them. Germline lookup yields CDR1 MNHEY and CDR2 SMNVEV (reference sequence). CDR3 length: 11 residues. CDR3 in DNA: TGTGCCAGCAGTTTCTCCTACGAGCAGTACTTC. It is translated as CASSFSYEQYF.